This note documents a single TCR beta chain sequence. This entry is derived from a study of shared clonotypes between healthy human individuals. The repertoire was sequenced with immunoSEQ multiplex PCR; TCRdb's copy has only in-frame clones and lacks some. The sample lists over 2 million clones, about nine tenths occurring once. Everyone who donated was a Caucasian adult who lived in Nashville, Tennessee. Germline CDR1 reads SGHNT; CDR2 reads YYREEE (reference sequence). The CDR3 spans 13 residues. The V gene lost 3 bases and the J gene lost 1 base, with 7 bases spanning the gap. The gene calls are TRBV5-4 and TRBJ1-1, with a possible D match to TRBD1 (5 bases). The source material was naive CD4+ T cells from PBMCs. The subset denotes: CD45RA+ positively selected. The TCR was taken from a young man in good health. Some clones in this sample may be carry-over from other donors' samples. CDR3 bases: TGTGCCAGCAGCTGGCAGGGGAACACTGAAGCTTTCTTT. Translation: CASSWQGNTEAFF. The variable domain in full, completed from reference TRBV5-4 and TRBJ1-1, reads ETGVTQSPTHLIKTRGQQVTLRCSSQSGHNTVSWYQQALGQGPQFIFQYYREEENGRGNFPPRFSGLQFPNYSSELNVNALELDDSALYLCASSWQGNTEAFFGQGTRLTVV.